This T cell receptor (beta chain) stems from a study of OX40 agonist ivuxolimab in advanced cancers. Study information: Ivuxolimab, an antibody acting as an agonist of OX40 (CD134), was used to treat patients.

The CDR3 is 14 residues long. Trimming stripped 2 bases from V and 2 bases from J, with 10 bases between. TCRdb's table, derived via immunoSEQ multiplex PCR, lists solely in-frame clones and lacks some. In the table there are fewer than 80,000 clones, more than 75% of which are singletons. Regarding the study as a whole: CD4+ and CD8+ T cells in blood underwent clonal expansion by week 6 at 0.1 to 3.0 mg/kg. Some patients without response likewise showed low normalized clonal expansion.

Worth noting for this clone: Its antigen is as yet unknown.

The source material was CD4+ or CD8+ T cells sorted from blood, sampled in a trial of the OX40 agonist ivuxolimab. V and J are TRBV5-3 and TRBJ1-1; D unclear. TRBV5-3 is designated an ORF whose function remains uncertain. The sequence was collected from an adult with an advanced solid tumor such as melanoma, head and neck, liver or kidney cancer. CDR3 region: CARSFSQTNTEAFF. The CDR3 DNA reads TGTGCCAGAAGCTTTTCACAGACTAACACTGAAGCTTTCTTT.